A single sample gave rise to the 27 T cell receptor beta chains below, sequenced in a study of Graves' ophthalmopathy and Graves' hyperthyroidism. Amplification of the TCR beta CDR3 regions used RNA transcripts (as template). Following a first-round RT-PCR that used HTBI primers, a second-round multiplex PCR was carried out. TCRdb analysed the multiplex PCR reads with MiXCR anew, one entry per CDR3 protein. The table lists about 700,000 distinct CDR3 sequences, roughly 39% of them singletons. Sequenced sample: peripheral blood. The receptors stem from an adult man with Graves' ophthalmopathy.

This rearrangement joins TRBV10-3 to TRBJ1-1, with D hard to call. The CDR3 is made up of 14 amino acids. Per the germline V gene, CDR1 is ENHRY and CDR2 is SYGVKD. The germline V and J ends were trimmed by 2 bases and 0 bases, with 7 bases remaining between them. CDR3 sequence (DNA): TGTGCCATCAGTGAGACAGATTTGAACACTGAAGCTTTCTTT. Protein product: CAISETDLNTEAFF.

The table lists this clonotype with many counts. This rearrangement joins TRBV25-1 to TRBJ1-1; D gene ambiguous. Germline V CDR1 and CDR2: MGHDK, SYGVNS. The V end lost 3 bases, the J end lost 3 bases, and 8 bases lay between the germline ends. The CDR3 spans 13 residues. CDR3 loop: CASSDTWDTEAFF. For the CDR3, the DNA is TGTGCCAGCAGTGACACCTGGGACACTGAAGCTTTCTTT. The whole variable domain, remainder taken from reference TRBV25-1 and TRBJ1-1, is EADIYQTPRYLVIGTGKKITLECSQTMGHDKMYWYQQDPGMELHLIHYSYGVNSTEKGDLSSESTVSRIRTEHFPLTLESARPSHTSQYLCASSDTWDTEAFFGQGTRLTVV.

In this sample, this clonotype turned up many times. The rearrangement uses TRBV10-3 and TRBJ2-2, with D hard to call. Trimming cost V 4 bases and J 6 bases, with 12 bases left between them. The CDR3 is 14 residues long. Per germline, CDR1 ENHRY and CDR2 SYGVKD. This CDR3 is CAISGAALAGELFF. CDR3 nucleotides: TGTGCCATCAGTGGGGCCGCGTTAGCCGGGGAGCTGTTTTTT.

Regarding this clonotype: No conserved phenylalanine or tryptophan ends this CDR3, so it is likely a read error. The chain uses TRBV25-1 and TRBJ1-5, with D hard to call. Germline-derived CDR1 and CDR2 are MGHDK and SYGVNS. V was shortened by 6 bases and J by 9 bases, with 18 bases between the two germline ends. This CDR3 is built from 14 residues. This chain's CDR3 is CASSQRVEGWPQHS. The DNA for the CDR3 is TGTGCCAGCAGCCAACGGGTGGAGGGATGGCCCCAGCATTCT.

This clonotype was detected only a few times. V is TRBV5-4 and J is TRBJ2-7, with 10 nucleotides matching TRBD2. V was pared by 4 bases and J by 5 bases, with 12 bases of the junction left unmatched. This CDR3 region has 16 residues. Germline V gives CDR1 SGHNT, CDR2 YYREEE (reference sequence). The CDR3 sequence: CASSRPLAGVFHEQYF. For the CDR3, the DNA is TGTGCCAGCAGCCGGCCCCTAGCGGGAGTATTCCACGAGCAGTACTTC.

In regard to this clonotype: A much larger clone differs by one base, so this may be a read error. The gene calls are TRBV2 and TRBJ1-2; 8 bases align to TRBD1. This CDR3 is 11 amino acids long. V lost 6 bases, J lost 6 bases, and 0 bases stayed unmatched. CDR1 and CDR2 (germline): SNHLY, FYNNEI. CDR3 residues: CASRDRDGYTF. The CDR3 nucleotides are TGTGCCAGCAGGGACAGGGATGGCTACACCTTC.

To note about this clonotype: Being one base from a much bigger clone, this may be a read error. V usage is TRBV14 and J usage is TRBJ1-1; D is unclear. Germline V gene sequence: CDR1 SGHDN, CDR2 FVKESK. CDR3 length: 14 amino acids. With 0 bases removed from V and 1 base from J, the gap between germline ends came to 6 bases. The CDR3 is CASSQDVENTEAFF. The DNA of the CDR3 is TGTGCCAGCAGCCAAGACGTCGAGAACACTGAAGCTTTCTTT.

V gene TRBV29-1 combines with J gene TRBJ1-2, with 11 bases fitting TRBD1. Germline V gene lookup returns CDR1 SQVTM and CDR2 ANQGSEA. The V segment lost 6 bases and the J segment 8 bases; nucleotides outside the gene matches: 11. This CDR3 has 14 amino acids. The CDR3 here is CSVTYSRDRGGYTF. CDR3 nucleotide sequence: TGCAGCGTAACCTACTCCCGGGACAGGGGGGGCTACACCTTC.

The sample holds a few counts of this clonotype. The gene calls are TRBV30 and TRBJ2-7; no definite D call. This CDR3 has 13 residues. CDR1 is GTSNPN, CDR2 SVGIG, per germline (reference sequence). V shed 1 base and J shed 0 bases, with 7 bases lying between them. For the CDR3, the DNA is TGTGCCTGGAGTGGACTGATCTCCTACGAGCAGTACTTC. This codes for CAWSGLISYEQYF.

In its sample, this clonotype was seen many times. CDR3 nucleotide sequence: TGTGCCACCAGTAGGACAGGACCGAACACTGAAGCTTTCTTT. Translating gives CATSRTGPNTEAFF. The chain couples TRBV24-1 to TRBJ1-1; 7 bases are a match to TRBD1. The CDR3 is 14 residues long. Germline V CDR1 and CDR2: KGHDR, SFDVKD. Trimming removed 6 bases from V and 1 base from J; junction bases left unmatched: 4.

This rearrangement joins TRBV4-3 to TRBJ1-3, with a tentative D call TRBD1 (6 bases). Trimming shortened V by 0 bases and J by 3 bases, and 9 bases separated the two germline ends. The germline V gene encodes CDR1 LGHNA and CDR2 YSLEER. CDR3 length: 15 residues. Here the CDR3 DNA reads TGCGCCAGCAGCCAAGATCGGACAGATGGAAACACCATATATTTT. It specifies CASSQDRTDGNTIYF.

This chain joins TRBV7-9 and TRBJ1-4, with D uncertain. CDR1 and CDR2 from the germline V gene are SEHNR and FQNEAQ (reference sequence). The V gene lost 8 bases and the J gene lost 8 bases, with 9 bases spanning the gap. The CDR3 runs 11 residues. CDR3 bases: TGTGCCAGCGTTGAAGGCGAAAAACTGTTTTTT. This encodes CASVEGEKLFF. The entire variable domain, with the rest obtained from reference TRBV7-9 and TRBJ1-4, is as follows: DTGVSQNPRHKITKRGQNVTFRCDPISEHNRLYWYRQTLGQGPEFLTYFQNEAQLEKSRLLSDRFSAERPKGSFSTLEIQRTEQGDSAMYLCASVEGEKLFFGSGTQLSVL.

This clonotype has only a few counts. The chain carries TRBV12-3 or TRBV12-4 and TRBJ2-5, with D perhaps TRBD2 (5 bases). Trimming pared 6 bases from V and 1 base from J, leaving 12 bases between. This CDR3 has 14 amino acids. The CDR3: CASSLASFQETQYF. As DNA, the CDR3 is TGTGCCAGCAGCCTAGCCTCTTTCCAAGAGACCCAGTACTTC.

This clonotype was seen more than once but under ten times. This sequence joins TRBV7-2 and TRBJ2-5; 9 bases line up with TRBD2. The germline gives CDR1 SGHTA, CDR2 FQGNSA. CDR3 size: 16 residues. J was trimmed by 5 bases and V by 5 bases; bases with no gene match: 12. The CDR3 reads CASSQVLSGSIETQYF. DNA of the CDR3: TGTGCCAGCAGCCAGGTCCTTAGCGGGAGTATTGAGACCCAGTACTTC.

The genes are TRBV29-1 and TRBJ1-1; 8 positions agree with TRBD1. Germline CDR1 is SQVTM and CDR2 is ANQGSEA. With 7 bases clipped from V and 4 bases from J, the junction kept 5 bases outside the gene matches. The CDR3 is made up of 12 amino acids. The CDR3 region is CSGTGTGTEAFF. The DNA of the CDR3 is TGCAGCGGGACAGGGACGGGCACTGAAGCTTTCTTT.

Of note for this clonotype: A much larger clone is a single base away; this may be a read error. This rearrangement joins TRBV7-8 to TRBJ2-5, with D hard to call. From germline, CDR1 is SGHVS and CDR2 FQNEAQ. V shed 4 bases and J shed 3 bases, with 9 bases lying between them. This CDR3 comprises 13 residues. As DNA, the CDR3 is TGTGCCAGCAGCTCCTCTAGAGAAGAGACCCAGTACTTC. Protein sequence: CASSSSREETQYF.

There are many counts of this clonotype. This rearrangement joins TRBV7-2 to TRBJ2-7; 10 bases map to TRBD2. This CDR3 spans 15 amino acids. J was trimmed by 3 bases and V by 3 bases; bases with no gene match: 5. In germline, CDR1 is SGHTA, CDR2 FQGNSA. CDR3 region: CASSFISGRNYEQYF. DNA for the CDR3: TGTGCCAGCAGCTTTATTAGCGGGAGGAACTACGAGCAGTACTTC. Full variable domain (outside the CDR3, taken from reference TRBV7-2 and TRBJ2-7): GAGVSQSPSNKVTEKGKDVELRCDPISGHTALYWYRQSLGQGLEFLIYFQGNSAPDKSGLPSDRFSAERTGGSVSTLTIQRTQQEDSAVYLCASSFISGRNYEQYFGPGTRLTVT.

DNA for the CDR3: TGCAGCCCCCGGGACGCGAACACTGAAGCTTTCTTT. This encodes CSPRDANTEAFF. J is TRBJ1-1 and V is TRBV29-1; TRBD1 might be the D (5 bases). The length of the CDR3 is 12 residues. The V end was cut by 8 bases, the J end by 1 base, with 11 bases between. The germline gives CDR1 SQVTM, CDR2 ANQGSEA.

About this clonotype: This may be a read error: a much more frequent sequence differs by one nucleotide. This chain connects TRBV20-1 to TRBJ1-2, with D possibly being TRBD1 (6 bases). CDR1 and CDR2 (germline): DFQATT, SNEGSKA (reference sequence). The CDR3 covers 12 residues. V lost 7 bases and J 4 bases, leaving 13 bases between the germline ends. The CDR3 nucleotides are TGCAGTGTCCGGGACATCAGCTATGGCTACACCTTC. Amino acid sequence: CSVRDISYGYTF.

This clonotype was observed many times. The chain links TRBV24-1 to TRBJ2-7, with D possibly being TRBD1 (6 bases). V was clipped by 4 bases and J by 6 bases, with 12 bases between them. Per the germline V gene, CDR1 is KGHDR and CDR2 is SFDVKD. There are 13 residues in the CDR3. DNA of the CDR3: TGTGCCACCAGTGAGGAAACAGGGATCGAGCAGTACTTC. Encoded protein: CATSEETGIEQYF.

This chain joins TRBV5-1 and TRBJ2-2, with 8 bases matching TRBD1. The CDR3 has 15 residues. Trimming took 2 bases from V and 6 from J; bases not matched to a gene: 6. CDR1 and CDR2 from the germline V gene are SGHRS and YFSETQ. The CDR3 loop is CASSFQGARAGELFF. For the CDR3, the DNA is TGCGCCAGCAGCTTCCAGGGGGCGCGGGCCGGGGAGCTGTTTTTT.

This CDR3 is CASSRTGAGDTIYF. As DNA, the CDR3 is TGCGCCAGCAGCAGAACAGGGGCTGGGGACACCATATATTTT. The rearrangement joins TRBV5-1 to TRBJ1-3; 7 bases agree with TRBD1. The CDR3 is 14 amino acids. Per the germline V gene, CDR1 is SGHRS and CDR2 is YFSETQ. Trimming cost V 4 bases and J 8 bases; bases outside gene matches: 9.

The chain has TRBV25-1 and TRBJ1-3; no clear D. The V end lost 9 bases, the J end lost 3 bases, and 6 bases lay between the germline ends. This CDR3 has 11 amino acids. Germline V gene lookup returns CDR1 MGHDK and CDR2 SYGVNS. CDR3 loop: CARAIGNTIYF. DNA for the CDR3: TGTGCCAGGGCTATTGGAAACACCATATATTTT.

In its sample, this clonotype was seen many times. The chain has TRBV6-4 and TRBJ1-2; D remains ambiguous. This CDR3 contains 11 residues. Looked up from germline, CDR1 is MRHNA and CDR2 is SNTAGT. Trimming stripped 2 bases from V and 8 bases from J, with 6 bases between. The CDR3 protein is CASSDGRGYTF. CDR3 coding DNA: TGTGCCAGCAGTGACGGACGGGGCTACACCTTC.

Comment on this clonotype: One end of the junction is discordant with germline, which a read error may explain. J is TRBJ2-7 and V is TRBV6-4, with D unclear. The CDR3 loop spans 14 amino acids. CDR1 MRHNA and CDR2 SNTAGT come from the germline V gene. The CDR3 nucleotides read TGTGCCTGCAGTGAGGAAGGACCACACTACGAGCAGTACTTC. Its translation is CACSEEGPHYEQYF.

This clonotype has just one count. This chain uses TRBV20-1 with TRBJ2-5, with 8 bases fitting TRBD1. Germline V CDR1 and CDR2: DFQATT, SNEGSKA (reference sequence). Trimming took 3 bases from V and 4 from J; bases not matched to a gene: 1. The length of the CDR3 is 12 residues. The DNA for the CDR3 is TGCAGTGCTAGGGACAGGGCAGAGACCCAGTACTTC. This codes for CSARDRAETQYF.

This clonotype has a handful of counts. The rearrangement links TRBV6-1 to TRBJ2-7; D is perhaps TRBD1 (6 bases). The CDR3 contains 12 residues. V was shortened by 6 bases and J by 5 bases, with 11 bases between the two germline ends. Germline V gives CDR1 MNHNS, CDR2 SASEGT. CDR3 residues: CASSHRAHEQYF. In DNA form, the CDR3 reads TGTGCCAGCAGCCACAGGGCCCACGAGCAGTACTTC.